Listed here is a single TCR beta chain. Germline loops: CDR1 MDHEN, CDR2 SYDVKM. The CDR3 runs to 15 residues. With 1 base clipped from V and 2 bases from J, the junction kept 3 bases outside the gene matches. No immunosuppressive drugs were given to ulcerative colitis patients before diagnostic colonoscopy. This entry is derived from a study of pediatric ulcerative colitis. Assay used: immunoSEQ multiplex PCR; TCRdb lists only in-frame clones, some missing. The profile covers about 36,000 clones, with less than 90% appearing a single time and about 23% taken by the ten largest. The TCR sequence derives from a girl aged 5 to 17 with moderate ulcerative colitis. What was sequenced was blood. The chain links TRBV28 to TRBJ2-7, with 9 bases lining up with TRBD2. CDR3 amino acids: CASSLLPSGTYEQYF. The CDR3 nucleotides read TGTGCCAGCAGTTTATTGCCTAGCGGGACCTACGAGCAGTACTTC.